A single T cell receptor beta chain is shown here with its context. Its antigen is as yet unknown. Cryopreserved PBMC samples of roughly 0.85-11 million cells were used for DNA extraction. It was version v3.0 of the immunoSEQ assay that was run at survey level. Produced via immunoSEQ multiplex PCR; TCRdb's table is partial and in-frame only. Found here are tens of thousands of clones, 85% to 90% of them singletons; the top ten hold around 5%. The V end was cut by 4 bases, the J end by 2 bases, with 12 bases between. The germline CDR1 and CDR2 sequences are SNHLY and FYNNEI. The CDR3 is 14 residues long. The record originates from a study of long-term antiretroviral therapy in people with HIV. Whole-study findings and limits: When set beside controls, HIV repertoires had CDR3 length ranges that were narrower. Those clones which expanded before ART made up the dominant part of the repertoire at all time points.

The chain links TRBV2 to TRBJ2-7; D possibly corresponds to TRBD2 (6 bases). The sequences come from unsorted PBMCs, collected 2.7 years after starting antiretroviral therapy. This TCR was sampled from a man aged 40-50 years with HIV. The CDR3 loop is CASSGLRETYEQYF. The CDR3 nucleotides are TGTGCCAGCAGTGGGTTGCGGGAAACCTACGAGCAGTACTTC.